Detailed here is one T cell receptor beta chain. The data were produced by immunoSEQ multiplex PCR, yet TCRdb's version contains in-frame clones alone and is incomplete. The table records tens of thousands of clones, 89% of them present only once. The sample comes from a study of blood T cell repertoires in COVID-19. Whole-study context: The study drew acute and convalescent COVID-19 samples from the United States, Italy and Spain. Sample material is recorded as cDNA or gDNA derived from T cells, B-cell-depleted T cells, or PBMCs.

CDR3 size: 15 residues. V was clipped by 5 bases and J by 9 bases, with 22 bases between them. The V gene's germline CDR1 is MNHNY and CDR2 SVGAGI (reference sequence). Sequencing was done on a sample of peripheral blood. The rearrangement links TRBV6-6 to TRBJ1-2; D might be TRBD1 (6 bases). The TCR was taken from a woman in her 70s with active COVID-19. As DNA, the CDR3 is TGTGCCAGCAGTACCGCCCCCCCAGGGGCGGGCAGCTACACCTTC. Translated: CASSTAPPGAGSYTF.